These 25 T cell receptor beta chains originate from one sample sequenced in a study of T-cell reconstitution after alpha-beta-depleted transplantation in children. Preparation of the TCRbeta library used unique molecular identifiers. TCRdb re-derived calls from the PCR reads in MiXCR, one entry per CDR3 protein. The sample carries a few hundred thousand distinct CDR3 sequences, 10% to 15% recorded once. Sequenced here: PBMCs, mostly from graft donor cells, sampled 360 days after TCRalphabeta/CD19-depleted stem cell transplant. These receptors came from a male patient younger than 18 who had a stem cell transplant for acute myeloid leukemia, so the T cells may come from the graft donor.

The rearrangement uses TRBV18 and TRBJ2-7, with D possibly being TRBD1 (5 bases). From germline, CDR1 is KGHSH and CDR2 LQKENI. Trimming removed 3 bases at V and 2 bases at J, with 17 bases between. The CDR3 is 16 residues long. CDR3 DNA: TGTGCCAGCTCACCCTCCCTAGTAACAGGAGCCTACGAGCAGTACTTC. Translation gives CASSPSLVTGAYEQYF. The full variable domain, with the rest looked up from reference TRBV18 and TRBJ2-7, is NAGVMQNPRHLVRRRGQEARLRCSPMKGHSHVYWYRQLPEEGLKFMVYLQKENIIDESGMPKERFSAEFPKEGPSILRIQQVVRGDSAAYFCASSPSLVTGAYEQYFGPGTRLTVT.

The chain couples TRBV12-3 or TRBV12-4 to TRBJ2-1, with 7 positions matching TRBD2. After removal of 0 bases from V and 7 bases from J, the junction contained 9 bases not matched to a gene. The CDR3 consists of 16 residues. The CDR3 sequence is CASSLALGGSGNEQFF. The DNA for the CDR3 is TGTGCCAGCAGTTTAGCGCTAGGCGGGAGCGGGAATGAGCAGTTCTTC.

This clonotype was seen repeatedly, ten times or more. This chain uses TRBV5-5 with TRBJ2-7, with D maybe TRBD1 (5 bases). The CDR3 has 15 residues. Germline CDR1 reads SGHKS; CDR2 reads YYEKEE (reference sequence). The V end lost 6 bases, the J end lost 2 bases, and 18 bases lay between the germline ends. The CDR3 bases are TGTGCCAGCACTCTACCAGGGATACCTACCTACGAGCAGTACTTC. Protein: CASTLPGIPTYEQYF.

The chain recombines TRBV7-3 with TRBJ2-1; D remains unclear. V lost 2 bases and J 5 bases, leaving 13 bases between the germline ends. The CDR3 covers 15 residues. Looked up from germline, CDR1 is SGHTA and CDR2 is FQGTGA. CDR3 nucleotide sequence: TGTGCCAGCAGCTTACTCGCGATTGGGAACAATGAGCAGTTCTTC. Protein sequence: CASSLLAIGNNEQFF. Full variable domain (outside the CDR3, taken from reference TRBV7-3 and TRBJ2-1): GAGVSQTPSNKVTEKGKYVELRCDPISGHTALYWYRQSLGQGPEFLIYFQGTGAADDSGLPNDRFFAVRPEGSVSTLKIQRTERGDSAVYLCASSLLAIGNNEQFFGPGTRLTVL.

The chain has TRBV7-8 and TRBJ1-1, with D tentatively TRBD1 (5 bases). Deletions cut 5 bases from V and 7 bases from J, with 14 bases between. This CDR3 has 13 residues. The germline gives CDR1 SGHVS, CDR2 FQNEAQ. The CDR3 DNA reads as TGTGCCAGCAGCCTCAGGGTGGGGAGTGAAGCTTTCTTT. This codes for CASSLRVGSEAFF.

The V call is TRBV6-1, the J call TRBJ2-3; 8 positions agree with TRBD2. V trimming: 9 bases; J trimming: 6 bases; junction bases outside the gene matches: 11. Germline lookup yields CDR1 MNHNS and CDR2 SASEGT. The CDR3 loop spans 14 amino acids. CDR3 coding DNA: TGTGCCAGTACCCGGGGGGGCACATTCGATACGCAGTATTTT. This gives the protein CASTRGGTFDTQYF.

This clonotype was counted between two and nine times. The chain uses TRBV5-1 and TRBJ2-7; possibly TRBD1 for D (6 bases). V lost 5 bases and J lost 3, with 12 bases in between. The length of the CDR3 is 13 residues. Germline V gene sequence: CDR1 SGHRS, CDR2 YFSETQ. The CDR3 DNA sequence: TGCGCCAGCAGGGAACAGGGTCTCTACGAGCAGTACTTC. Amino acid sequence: CASREQGLYEQYF.

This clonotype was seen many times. CDR3 loop: CASSPNRGLNYEQYF. In nucleotides, the CDR3 is TGTGCCAGCAGCCCGAACAGGGGGCTGAACTACGAGCAGTACTTC. V gene TRBV3-1 combines with J gene TRBJ2-7, with TRBD1 identical over 9 bases. Trimming at V came to 4 bases and at J to 3 bases, leaving 7 bases not matched to a gene. The CDR3 consists of 15 residues. Looked up from germline, CDR1 is LGHDT and CDR2 is YNNKEL (reference sequence).

CDR3 sequence: CASTTQGWQTQYF. CDR3 coding DNA: TGCGCCAGCACTACCCAGGGGTGGCAGACCCAGTACTTC. V gene TRBV5-1 combines with J gene TRBJ2-5; a possible D gene is TRBD1 (6 bases). There are 13 residues in the CDR3. Trimming shortened V by 6 bases and J by 6 bases, and 15 bases separated the two germline ends. The germline gives CDR1 SGHRS, CDR2 YFSETQ.

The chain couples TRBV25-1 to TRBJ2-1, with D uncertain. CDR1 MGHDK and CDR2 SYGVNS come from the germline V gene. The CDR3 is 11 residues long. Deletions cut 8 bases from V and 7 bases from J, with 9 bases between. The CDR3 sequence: CASGPSNEQFF. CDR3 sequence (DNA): TGTGCCAGCGGCCCGTCAAATGAGCAGTTCTTC.

CDR3 in amino acids: CSAIDRANEQFF. CDR3 DNA: TGCAGTGCTATAGACAGGGCCAATGAGCAGTTCTTC. The rearrangement uses TRBV20-1 and TRBJ2-1; TRBD1 agrees at 7 bases. V shed 4 bases and J 6 bases; nucleotides not matched to a gene: 3. Germline assignment: CDR1 DFQATT and CDR2 SNEGSKA (reference sequence). The CDR3 runs 12 residues.

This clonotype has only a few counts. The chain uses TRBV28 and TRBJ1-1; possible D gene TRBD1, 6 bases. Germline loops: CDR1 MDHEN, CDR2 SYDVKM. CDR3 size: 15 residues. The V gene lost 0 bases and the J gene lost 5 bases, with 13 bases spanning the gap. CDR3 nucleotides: TGTGCCAGCAGTTTATGGCAGGGGCTAAGGACTGAAGCTTTCTTT. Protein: CASSLWQGLRTEAFF.

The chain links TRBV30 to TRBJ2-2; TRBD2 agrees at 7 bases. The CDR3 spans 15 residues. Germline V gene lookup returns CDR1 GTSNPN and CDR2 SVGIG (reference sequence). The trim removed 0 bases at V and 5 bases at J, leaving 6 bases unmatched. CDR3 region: CAWSVRREQTGELFF. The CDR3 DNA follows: TGTGCCTGGAGTGTACGGCGGGAGCAGACCGGGGAGCTGTTTTTT.

Written as DNA, the CDR3 is TGTGCCAGCAGGACGGGGGGGGTGGGATCCTACGAGCAGTACTTC. As protein: CASRTGGVGSYEQYF. The V call is TRBV7-2, the J call TRBJ2-7; 8 bases map to TRBD2. The ends lost 6 bases at V and 1 base at J; junction bases unmatched: 8. Germline assignment: CDR1 SGHTA and CDR2 FQGNSA. This CDR3 region has 15 residues.

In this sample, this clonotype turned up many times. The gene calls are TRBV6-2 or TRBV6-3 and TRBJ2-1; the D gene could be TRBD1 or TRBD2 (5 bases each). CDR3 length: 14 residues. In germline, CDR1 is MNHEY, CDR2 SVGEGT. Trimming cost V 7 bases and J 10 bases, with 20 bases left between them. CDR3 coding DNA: TGTGCCAGCACTGGTGCCTGGGGGTCAGGGGAGCAGTTCTTC. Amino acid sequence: CASTGAWGSGEQFF.

The CDR3 region has the DNA TGCAGCGGACTAGCGGGAGGTATTGAGCAGTTCTTC. It is translated as CSGLAGGIEQFF. The chain couples TRBV29-1 to TRBJ2-1, with 13 bases lining up with TRBD2. The CDR3 has 12 amino acids. Trimming at V came to 7 bases and at J to 9 bases, leaving 3 bases not matched to a gene. CDR1 is SQVTM, CDR2 ANQGSEA, per germline.

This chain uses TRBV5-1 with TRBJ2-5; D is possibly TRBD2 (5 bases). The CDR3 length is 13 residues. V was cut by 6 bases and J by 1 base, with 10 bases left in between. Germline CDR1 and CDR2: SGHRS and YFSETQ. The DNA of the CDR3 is TGCGCCAGCACACCGGGAACCCAAGAGACCCAGTACTTC. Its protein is CASTPGTQETQYF.

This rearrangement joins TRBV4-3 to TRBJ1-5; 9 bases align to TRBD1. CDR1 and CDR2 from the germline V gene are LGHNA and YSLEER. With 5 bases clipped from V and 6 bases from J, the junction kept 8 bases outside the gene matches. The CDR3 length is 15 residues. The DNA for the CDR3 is TGCGCCAGCAGCTCAGGGGACAGGGAGGGTCAGCCCCAGCATTTT. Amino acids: CASSSGDREGQPQHF.

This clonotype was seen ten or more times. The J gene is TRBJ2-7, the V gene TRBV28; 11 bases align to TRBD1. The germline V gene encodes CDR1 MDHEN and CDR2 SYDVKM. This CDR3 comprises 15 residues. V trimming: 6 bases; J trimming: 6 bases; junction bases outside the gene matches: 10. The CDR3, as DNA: TGTGCCAGCAGGCCCGGGACAGGGGGAGGAATCGAGCAGTACTTC. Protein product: CASRPGTGGGIEQYF. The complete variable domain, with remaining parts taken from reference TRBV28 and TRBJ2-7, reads DVKVTQSSRYLVKRTGEKVFLECVQDMDHENMFWYRQDPGLGLRLIYFSYDVKMKEKGDIPEGYSVSREKKERFSLILESASTNQTSMYLCASRPGTGGGIEQYFGPGTRLTVT.

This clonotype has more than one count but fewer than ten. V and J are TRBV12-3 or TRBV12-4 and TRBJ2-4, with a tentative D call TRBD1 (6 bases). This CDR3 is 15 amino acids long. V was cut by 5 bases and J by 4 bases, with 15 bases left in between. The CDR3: CASSALPGQKNIQYF. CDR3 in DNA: TGTGCCAGCAGTGCGCTTCCGGGACAAAAAAACATTCAGTACTTC.

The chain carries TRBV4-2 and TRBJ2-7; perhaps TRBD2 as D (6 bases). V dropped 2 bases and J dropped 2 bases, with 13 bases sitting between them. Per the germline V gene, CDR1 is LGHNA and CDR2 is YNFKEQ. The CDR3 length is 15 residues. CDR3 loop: CASSQSSSDAYEQYF. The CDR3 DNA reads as TGTGCCAGCAGCCAATCTTCTAGCGACGCCTACGAGCAGTACTTC.

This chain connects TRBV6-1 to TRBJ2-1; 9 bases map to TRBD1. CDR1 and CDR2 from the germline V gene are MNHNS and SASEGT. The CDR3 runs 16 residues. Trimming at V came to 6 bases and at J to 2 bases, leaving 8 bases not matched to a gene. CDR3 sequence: CASRKHGQGPYNEQFF. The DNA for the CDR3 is TGTGCCAGCAGAAAACATGGACAGGGGCCCTACAATGAGCAGTTCTTC.

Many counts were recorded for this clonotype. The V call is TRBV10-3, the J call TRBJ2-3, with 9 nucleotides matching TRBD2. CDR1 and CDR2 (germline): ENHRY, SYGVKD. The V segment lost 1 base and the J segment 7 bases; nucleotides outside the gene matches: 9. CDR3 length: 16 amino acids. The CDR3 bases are TGTGCCATCAGTGAGTTAACCGGGACTAGCATTCATACGCAGTATTTT. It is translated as CAISELTGTSIHTQYF.

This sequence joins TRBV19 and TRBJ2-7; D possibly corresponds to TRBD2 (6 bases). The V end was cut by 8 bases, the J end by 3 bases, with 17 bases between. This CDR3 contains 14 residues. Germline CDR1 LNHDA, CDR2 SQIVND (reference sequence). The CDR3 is CASGRLGLNYEQYF. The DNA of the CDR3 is TGTGCCAGTGGGCGCCTCGGACTAAACTACGAGCAGTACTTC.

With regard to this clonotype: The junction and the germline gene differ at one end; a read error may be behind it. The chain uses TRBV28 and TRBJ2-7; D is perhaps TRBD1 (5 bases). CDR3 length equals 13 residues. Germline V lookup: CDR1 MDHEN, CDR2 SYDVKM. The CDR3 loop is CASSLGLTLDSPF. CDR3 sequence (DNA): TGTGCCAGCAGTTTGGGGCTAACTCTCGACTCGCCCTTC.